The sequence of this T cell receptor (beta chain) was determined in a study of blood T cell repertoires in COVID-19. On the study more broadly: In each case, the material was cDNA or gDNA derived from T cells, B-cell-depleted T cells, or PBMCs.

Germline V CDR1 and CDR2: MNHEY, SMNVEV (reference sequence). This CDR3 comprises 15 residues. V lost 6 bases, J lost 0 bases, and 8 bases stayed unmatched. Assay: immunoSEQ multiplex PCR; the TCRdb copy retains only in-frame clones and omits some. Among approximately 400,000 clones listed, 88% were seen once. The V and J genes are TRBV27 and TRBJ2-7; 7 bases are a match to TRBD2. The clonotype originates from a woman aged 18-29 years who had recovered from COVID-19. The sample comprised PBMCs or T cells enriched from blood (not recorded which). CDR3 in amino acids: CASRGYRGGSYEQYF. The CDR3 DNA reads as TGTGCCAGCAGGGGGTATCGCGGGGGCTCCTACGAGCAGTACTTC.